The rows below give T cell receptor beta chains drawn from one sample of a study of blood T cell repertoires in COVID-19. Using immunoSEQ multiplex PCR, the repertoire was profiled, and TCRdb retains in-frame clones only, with some absent. This sample has approximately 97,000 clones, with roughly nine tenths found just once. The sample comprised peripheral blood. These receptors originate from a woman in her 50s with COVID-19, enrolled during active disease. The CDR3 runs from the conserved cysteine through the conserved F or W. A D gene is named only where the DNA matches it firmly. Only part of the rows carry a size: once, few, many, or a class if the clone is expanded.

TRBV2	TRBJ2-5	NA	NA	CASSWTDQETQYF	TGTGCCAGCAGCTGGACAGACCAAGAGACCCAGTACTTC
TRBV7-6	TRBJ2-7	TRBD2	NA	CASSLALAGYEQYF	TGTGCCAGCAGCTTAGCGCTAGCGGGGTACGAGCAGTACTTC
TRBV12-3/TRBV12-4	TRBJ1-5	NA	NA	CASSFRDHQPQHF	TGTGCCAGCAGTTTCAGGGATCATCAGCCCCAGCATTTT
TRBV19	TRBJ2-7	NA	NA	CASSMIGGGEQYF	TGTGCCAGTAGTATGATAGGCGGTGGGGAGCAGTACTTC
TRBV7-3	TRBJ2-7	TRBD1	NA	CASSQGQNYEQYF	TGTGCCAGCAGCCAGGGACAGAATTACGAGCAGTACTTC
TRBV12-3/TRBV12-4	TRBJ1-2	TRBD1	NA	CASSRGQGDGYTF	TGTGCCAGCAGCCGGGGACAGGGGGATGGCTACACCTTC
TRBV6-5	TRBJ2-5	NA	once	CASRPDSARQETQYF	TGTGCCAGCAGGCCCGACTCGGCCCGCCAAGAGACCCAGTACTTC
TRBV27	TRBJ2-5	NA	NA	CASSGGQETQYF	TGTGCCAGCAGTGGGGGGCAAGAGACCCAGTACTTC
TRBV6-5	TRBJ1-4	NA	NA	CASSQRNEKLFF	TGTGCCAGCTCACAGAGAAATGAAAAACTGTTTTTT
TRBV28	TRBJ2-7	NA	NA	CASSLSPDWGAYEQYF	TGTGCCAGCAGTTTATCGCCCGACTGGGGAGCCTACGAGCAGTACTTC
TRBV7-3	TRBJ2-2	TRBD2	NA	CASSLTAGGANTGELFF	TGTGCCAGCAGCTTGACAGCGGGGGGCGCGAACACCGGGGAGCTGTTTTTT